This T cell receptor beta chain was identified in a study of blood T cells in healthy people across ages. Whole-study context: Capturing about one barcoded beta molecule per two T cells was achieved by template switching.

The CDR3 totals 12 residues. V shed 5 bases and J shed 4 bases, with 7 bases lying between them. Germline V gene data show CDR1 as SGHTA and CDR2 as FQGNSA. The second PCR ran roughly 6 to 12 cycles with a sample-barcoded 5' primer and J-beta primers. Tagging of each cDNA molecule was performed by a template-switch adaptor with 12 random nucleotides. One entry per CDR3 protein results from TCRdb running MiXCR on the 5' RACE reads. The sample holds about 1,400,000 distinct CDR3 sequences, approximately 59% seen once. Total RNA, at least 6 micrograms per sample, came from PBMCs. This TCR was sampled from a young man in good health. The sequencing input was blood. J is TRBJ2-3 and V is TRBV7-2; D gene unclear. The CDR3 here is CASSAPPDTQYF. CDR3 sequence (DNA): TGTGCCAGCAGCGCCCCCCCAGATACGCAGTATTTT.